These 30 T cell receptor beta chains were all obtained from the same sample, sequenced in a study of identical twins. TCRdb redid the calling of the 5' RACE reads with MiXCR, one entry per CDR3 protein. Of about 900,000 distinct CDR3 sequences detected, 9% to 15% appear once; the ten largest clones hold about 1.6%. These data are also associated with another study on yellow fever vaccine responses in identical twins.

The source material was PBMCs. The receptors originated from a woman aged 18-29 years in good health.

This clonotype was counted between two and nine times. The rearrangement joins TRBV11-2 to TRBJ2-7, with 8 bases that match TRBD1. V lost 5 bases and J lost 4; bases outside the gene matches: 4. The CDR3 extends over 13 amino acids. Per the germline V gene, CDR1 is SGHAT and CDR2 is FQNNGV. The CDR3 bases are TGTGCCAGCAGCAGGACAGGGTTGTACGAGCAGTACGTC. Its translation is CASSRTGLYEQYV.

This clonotype was counted ten times or more. The chain recombines TRBV7-9 with TRBJ1-4, with D tentatively TRBD1 (5 bases). CDR1 and CDR2 (germline): SEHNR, FQNEAQ (reference sequence). The CDR3 runs 15 residues. Trimming took off 2 bases at V and 5 bases at J, with 12 bases between the two ends. The CDR3 sequence is CASSLMETENEKLFF. In DNA form, the CDR3 reads TGTGCCAGCAGCTTAATGGAGACAGAGAATGAAAAACTGTTTTTT.

The table lists this clonotype with a few counts. The genes are TRBV4-1 and TRBJ2-1, with 10 nucleotides matching TRBD2. CDR1 and CDR2 from the germline V gene are MGHRA and YSYEKL. This CDR3 has 16 amino acids. The V gene end was trimmed by 1 base and the J gene end by 7 bases; junction bases not matched to a gene: 7. The CDR3 coding sequence is TGCGCCAGCAGCCAAGGGCTAGCGGGAGCTCGGAATGAGCAGTTCTTC. Translation gives CASSQGLAGARNEQFF.

This rearrangement joins TRBV2 to TRBJ2-2, with 11 positions matching TRBD2. V was pared by 6 bases and J by 3 bases, with 9 bases of the junction left unmatched. This CDR3 is 17 amino acids long. Germline V gene sequence: CDR1 SNHLY, CDR2 FYNNEI. The CDR3 sequence is CASSEKLAGGYTGELFF. CDR3 nucleotide sequence: TGTGCCAGCAGCGAGAAATTAGCGGGAGGGTACACCGGGGAGCTGTTTTTT.

J is TRBJ2-3 and V is TRBV28; TRBD2 matches at 12 bases. This CDR3 region has 16 residues. V lost 8 bases and J lost 1; bases outside the gene matches: 7. The germline V gene has CDR1 MDHEN and CDR2 SYDVKM. The CDR3 reads CASAIRLAGGTDTQYF. Here the CDR3 DNA reads TGTGCCAGCGCTATTAGACTAGCGGGGGGCACAGATACGCAGTATTTT.

The V gene is TRBV5-6, the J gene TRBJ2-7, with 12 nucleotides matching TRBD2. This CDR3 is 18 amino acids long. After removal of 3 bases from V and 4 bases from J, the junction contained 14 bases not matched to a gene. The V gene's germline CDR1 is SGHDT and CDR2 YYEEEE. In nucleotides, the CDR3 is TGTGCCAGCAGCTGGTGGACTAGCGGGGATACGACCGCATACGAGCAGTACGTC. This gives the protein CASSWWTSGDTTAYEQYV.

This clonotype came up a few times. The chain is built from TRBV11-2 and TRBJ1-5; TRBD1 might be the D (6 bases). CDR3 length: 15 residues. V was trimmed by 5 bases and J by 2 bases, leaving 13 bases between them. Germline lookup yields CDR1 SGHAT and CDR2 FQNNGV. CDR3 amino acids: CASSRGQTGNQPQHF. In nucleotides, the CDR3 is TGTGCCAGCAGCAGGGGACAAACGGGCAATCAGCCCCAGCATTTT.

The chain carries TRBV12-3 or TRBV12-4 and TRBJ2-7; 8 bases map to TRBD2. Losses at the gene ends were 2 bases for V and 1 base for J; bases not matched to a gene: 4. CDR3 length: 15 amino acids. Here the CDR3 reads CASSLTGGLSYEQYF. The CDR3 nucleotides read TGTGCCAGCAGTTTAACGGGAGGGCTTTCCTACGAGCAGTACTTC.

The chain employs TRBV15 and TRBJ2-3, with unresolved D. This CDR3 region has 15 residues. The germline V and J ends were trimmed by 0 bases and 3 bases, with 10 bases remaining between them. The germline V gene encodes CDR1 LNHNV and CDR2 YYDKDF (reference sequence). For the CDR3, the DNA is TGTGCCACCAGCAGAGAAAGGGTTTGGACAGATACGCAGTATTTT. Protein sequence: CATSRERVWTDTQYF. The whole variable domain, filled in from reference TRBV15 and TRBJ2-3, reads DAMVIQNPRYQVTQFGKPVTLSCSQTLNHNVMYWYQQKSSQAPKLLFHYYDKDFNNEADTPDNFQSRRPNTSFCFLDIRSPGLGDTAMYLCATSRERVWTDTQYFGPGTRLTVL.

The chain carries TRBV10-3 and TRBJ2-7, with 7 bases that match TRBD1. There are 14 residues in the CDR3. Per germline, CDR1 ENHRY and CDR2 SYGVKD. Germline trimming cut 8 bases from V and 1 base from J; bases unmatched to any gene: 8. Here the CDR3 DNA reads TGTGCCATCGGTGGGGGACAGTCATCCTACGAGCAGTACTTC. It encodes CAIGGGQSSYEQYF.

This clonotype was seen ten or more times. V and J are TRBV7-2 and TRBJ1-4, with D unresolved. The CDR3 length is 14 residues. The V end was cut by 6 bases, the J end by 5 bases, with 13 bases between. Germline V gene sequence: CDR1 SGHTA, CDR2 FQGNSA. CDR3 nucleotides: TGTGCCAGCAGTCAGATGGGAGGGAATGAAAAACTGTTTTTT. Translation: CASSQMGGNEKLFF.

In this sample, this clonotype turned up many times. A junction end diverges from the germline sequence, so it may reflect a read error. CDR3 in amino acids: CASSLAGAGTDTQYF. The DNA of the CDR3 is TGTGCCAGCAGCTTGGCTGGGGCTGGCACAGATACGCAGTATTTT. The gene calls are TRBV5-1 and TRBJ2-3; D is perhaps TRBD1 (5 bases). Germline V gives CDR1 SGHRS, CDR2 YFSETQ. The CDR3 has 15 amino acids.

The chain has TRBV18 and TRBJ2-7; possibly TRBD1 for D (5 bases). V was shortened by 1 base and J by 2 bases, with 9 bases between the two germline ends. Germline V gene lookup returns CDR1 KGHSH and CDR2 LQKENI. The CDR3 extends over 14 amino acids. CDR3 amino acids: CASSPRGLTYEQYV. CDR3 nucleotides: TGTGCCAGCTCACCACGGGGCCTTACCTACGAGCAGTACGTC.

Only one count was recorded for this clonotype. The chain is built from TRBV24-1 and TRBJ2-1, with a weak D call TRBD2 (6 bases). The germline CDR1 and CDR2 sequences are KGHDR and SFDVKD. V lost 6 bases and J 1 base, leaving 12 bases between the germline ends. CDR3 size: 15 residues. CDR3 nucleotides: TGTGCCACCAGTTTGGCGGGGTGGTCCTACAATGAGCAGTTCTTC. As protein: CATSLAGWSYNEQFF.

This clonotype was observed a handful of times. The chain joins TRBV6-5 to TRBJ1-6, with a weak D call TRBD1 (5 bases). The length of the CDR3 is 14 residues. Trimming shortened V by 2 bases and J by 8 bases, and 10 bases separated the two germline ends. Germline assignment: CDR1 MNHEY and CDR2 SVGAGI. The DNA of the CDR3 is TGTGCCAGCAGTTACCTGCTGACAGATTCACCCCTCCACTTT. Translated, it gives CASSYLLTDSPLHF.

The gene calls are TRBV14 and TRBJ2-1, with 8 bases fitting TRBD2. This CDR3 contains 18 residues. The trim removed 0 bases at V and 3 bases at J, leaving 10 bases unmatched. Germline CDR1 SGHDN, CDR2 FVKESK. Here the CDR3 DNA reads TGTGCCAGCAGCCAAGATGCGGGGAGCGGGAGTATCTACAATGAGCAGTTCTTC. Its protein is CASSQDAGSGSIYNEQFF.

The gene calls are TRBV7-2 and TRBJ2-5, with D perhaps matching TRBD2 (5 bases). The CDR3 runs 12 residues. CDR1 is SGHTA, CDR2 FQGNSA, per germline. The V end was cut by 3 bases, the J end by 7 bases, with 9 bases between. In nucleotides, the CDR3 is TGTGCCAGCAGCTTTAGCGAGCGGACCCAGTACTTC. Translation gives CASSFSERTQYF.

This clonotype has just a few counts. This sequence joins TRBV20-1 and TRBJ2-3, with 13 positions matching TRBD2. Per the germline V gene, CDR1 is DFQATT and CDR2 is SNEGSKA (reference sequence). This CDR3 has 14 amino acids. CDR3 nucleotides: TGCAGCCCCCGGGGACTAGCGGGACCCCATACGCAGTATTTT. Protein sequence: CSPRGLAGPHTQYF.

This clonotype was seen only a few times. This sequence joins TRBV28 and TRBJ2-2; the D is unclear. The V gene's germline CDR1 is MDHEN and CDR2 SYDVKM. The ends were cut back, 5 bases at V and 0 bases at J, with 10 bases in the middle. The CDR3 is 15 amino acids. Here the CDR3 DNA reads TGTGCCAGCAGTGTGACTGTGTCGAACACCGGGGAGCTGTTTTTT. Its protein product is CASSVTVSNTGELFF.

The chain recombines TRBV11-2 with TRBJ2-1, with TRBD1 matching 9 bases. CDR1 and CDR2 (germline): SGHAT, FQNNGV. The CDR3 is 16 amino acids. V was pared by 1 base and J by 8 bases, with 9 bases of the junction left unmatched. This CDR3 is CASSLVSGQGRDEQFF. DNA for the CDR3: TGTGCCAGCAGCTTAGTTTCGGGACAGGGTAGGGATGAGCAGTTCTTC.

This clonotype has just a few counts. V usage is TRBV5-1 and J usage is TRBJ2-1; D gene unclear. V was trimmed by 1 base and J by 5 bases, leaving 13 bases between them. The CDR3 covers 15 residues. The germline V gene encodes CDR1 SGHRS and CDR2 YFSETQ. The CDR3 DNA sequence: TGCGCCAGCAGCTTGCTTCGAACAGCGAACAATGAGCAGTTCTTC. Encoded protein: CASSLLRTANNEQFF.

This clonotype was detected a few times. The genes are TRBV20-1 and TRBJ1-2; D gene ambiguous. The germline V gene has CDR1 DFQATT and CDR2 SNEGSKA (reference sequence). V lost 5 bases, J lost 5 bases, and 12 bases lay in between. This CDR3 is 12 amino acids long. CDR3 protein: CSAPDRPYGYTF. The CDR3 DNA reads TGCAGTGCTCCCGACCGACCTTATGGCTACACCTTC.

V and J are TRBV5-6 and TRBJ2-7; D unresolved. The CDR3 is 14 residues long. Per the germline V gene, CDR1 is SGHDT and CDR2 is YYEEEE. The V end lost 2 bases, the J end lost 2 bases, and 11 bases lay between the germline ends. CDR3 sequence reads: CASSFGYPAYEQYF. The CDR3 coding sequence is TGTGCCAGCAGCTTTGGTTACCCCGCCTACGAGCAGTACTTC.

V gene TRBV5-5 combines with J gene TRBJ2-3; perhaps TRBD1 as D (6 bases). With 4 bases removed from V and 4 bases from J, the gap between germline ends came to 16 bases. CDR1 is SGHKS, CDR2 YYEKEE, per germline (reference sequence). The CDR3 extends over 15 amino acids. DNA of the CDR3: TGTGCCAGCAGCACTGGGACACCCCTGGCAGATACGCAGTATTTT. Residues: CASSTGTPLADTQYF.

This chain joins TRBV24-1 and TRBJ2-1, with a tentative D call TRBD2 (5 bases). Per the germline V gene, CDR1 is KGHDR and CDR2 is SFDVKD. The CDR3 runs 14 residues. The ends were cut back, 7 bases at V and 6 bases at J, with 15 bases in the middle. The CDR3 sequence is CATRPWGVGNEQFF. The DNA for the CDR3 is TGTGCCACCAGACCGTGGGGAGTAGGCAATGAGCAGTTCTTC.

This clonotype showed up many times. The rearrangement links TRBV7-8 to TRBJ2-1; possibly TRBD1 for D (6 bases). Deletions cut 5 bases from V and 7 bases from J, with 18 bases between. There are 15 residues in the CDR3. In germline, CDR1 is SGHVS, CDR2 FQNEAQ. This chain's CDR3 is CASSLDRHLGNEQFF. In DNA, the CDR3 is TGTGCCAGCAGCCTAGACAGGCATCTAGGGAATGAGCAGTTCTTC.

J is TRBJ2-5 and V is TRBV9; a possible D gene is TRBD1 (6 bases). Germline V gives CDR1 SGDLS, CDR2 YYNGEE. The CDR3 has 16 amino acids. Trimming pared 3 bases from V and 1 base from J, leaving 16 bases between. DNA of the CDR3: TGTGCCAGCAGCGCCCTTGGAATACAGGGCCAAGAGACCCAGTACTTC. Translating it yields CASSALGIQGQETQYF. Supplemented by reference TRBV9 and TRBJ2-5, the full variable domain reads DSGVTQTPKHLITATGQRVTLRCSPRSGDLSVYWYQQSLDQGLQFLIQYYNGEERAKGNILERFSAQQFPDLHSELNLSSLELGDSALYFCASSALGIQGQETQYFGPGTRLLVL.

Many counts were recorded for this clonotype. The V call is TRBV5-6, the J call TRBJ2-7, with D possibly called TRBD1 or TRBD2 (5 bases each). CDR3 length: 16 amino acids. CDR1 is SGHDT, CDR2 YYEEEE, per germline. V lost 0 bases, J lost 0 bases, and 13 bases lay in between. In DNA, the CDR3 is TGTGCCAGCAGCTTGGGGGACCACCGGGGCTCCTACGAGCAGTACGTC. It translates to CASSLGDHRGSYEQYV.

This clonotype was counted at least ten times. The chain employs TRBV20-1 and TRBJ2-7, with 13 positions matching TRBD2. The V gene end was trimmed by 5 bases and the J gene end by 4 bases; junction bases not matched to a gene: 14. The germline V gene encodes CDR1 DFQATT and CDR2 SNEGSKA (reference sequence). CDR3 size: 17 residues. The CDR3 DNA reads TGCAGTGCTGAGGGGACTAGCGGGATTTTGCCGCCATACGAGCAGTACTTC. Its protein is CSAEGTSGILPPYEQYF.

This clonotype has a handful of counts. The CDR3 nucleotides are TGTGCCAGCTCACCTAGGGGGACTAGCGGGACATACGAGCAGTACTTC. Amino acid sequence: CASSPRGTSGTYEQYF. The chain links TRBV18 to TRBJ2-7; 13 bases agree with TRBD2. Trimming took 3 bases from V and 4 from J; bases not matched to a gene: 6. The CDR3 runs to 16 residues. The germline V gene has CDR1 KGHSH and CDR2 LQKENI.